The 8 T cell receptor beta chains listed next were all sequenced from one sample in a study of cytomegalovirus exposure and HLA in healthy donors. In the PCR, 60 Vbeta and 13 Jbeta primers were used. Profiling relied on immunoSEQ multiplex PCR, and the TCRdb table lists in-frame clones only, not all of them. This listing includes tens of thousands of clones. Sequencing input: PBMCs. The origin of the receptors is a woman aged 18-29 years in good health and CMV-seronegative.

This chain joins TRBV5-1 and TRBJ2-5; 10 nucleotides match TRBD1. J gave up 5 bases and V 1 base, and 8 bases lay outside the gene matches. The CDR3 spans 16 residues. Germline V gives CDR1 SGHRS, CDR2 YFSETQ. CDR3 region: CASSLRDRGWRETQYF. The CDR3 nucleotides read TGCGCCAGCAGCTTGAGGGACAGGGGATGGAGGGAGACCCAGTACTTC.

The chain combines TRBV5-1 with TRBJ1-2, with D possibly matching TRBD1 (5 bases). Looked up from germline, CDR1 is SGHRS and CDR2 is YFSETQ. V lost 5 bases, J lost 6 bases, and 23 bases lay in between. The CDR3 is 16 residues long. The CDR3, as DNA: TGCGCCAGCAGAAGTTGGGGAGGGGCCGCCGCTGATGGCTACACCTTC. This encodes CASRSWGGAAADGYTF.

The chain links TRBV19 to TRBJ1-2; TRBD1 matches 9 bases. The junction had 5 bases not matched to a gene; V was cut back by 7 bases and J by 5 bases. The CDR3 totals 13 residues. Germline CDR1 LNHDA, CDR2 SQIVND (reference sequence). The CDR3: CASKETGGYGYTF. CDR3 in DNA: TGTGCCAGTAAGGAGACAGGGGGATATGGCTACACCTTC.

The rearrangement uses TRBV4-1 and TRBJ1-1, with 7 bases lining up with TRBD1. CDR3 length: 16 amino acids. Germline CDR1 MGHRA, CDR2 YSYEKL. The junction had 7 bases not matched to a gene; V was cut back by 3 bases and J by 0 bases. This CDR3 is CASSQGRQGVNTEAFF. The CDR3 DNA sequence: TGCGCCAGCAGCCAGGGGCGACAGGGAGTGAACACTGAAGCTTTCTTT.

The CDR3 DNA reads as TGCAGCGTTGTTGGTGATACTAGCGGTGGTAATGAGCAGTTCTTC. Translation: CSVVGDTSGGNEQFF. The chain couples TRBV29-1 to TRBJ2-1; 8 nucleotides align to TRBD2. Germline values: CDR1 SQVTM, CDR2 ANQGSEA. CDR3 length: 15 residues. The V segment lost 4 bases and the J segment 7 bases; nucleotides outside the gene matches: 12.

The CDR3 loop is CASSSTAGINPYGYTF. The CDR3 DNA is TGTGCCAGCAGCTCAACGGCGGGGATTAACCCCTATGGCTACACCTTC. The chain employs TRBV7-3 and TRBJ1-2, with unresolved D. The V and J ends lost 4 bases and 4 bases respectively, with 19 bases between them. CDR1 is SGHTA, CDR2 FQGTGA, per germline. This CDR3 is built from 16 residues.

This chain links TRBV6-1 with TRBJ2-1; TRBD2 is a possible D gene (6 bases). Trimming left V 1 base short and J 7 bases short, with 11 bases between. This CDR3 is built from 14 residues. The germline V gene encodes CDR1 MNHNS and CDR2 SASEGT. The DNA for the CDR3 is TGTGCCAGCAGTGAAGAGACTAGTGTGAATGAGCAGTTCTTC. Its protein is CASSEETSVNEQFF.

The chain carries TRBV29-1 and TRBJ1-3; D may be TRBD1 (6 bases). The V gene's germline CDR1 is SQVTM and CDR2 ANQGSEA. Deletions cut 7 bases from V and 0 bases from J, with 16 bases between. The CDR3 covers 15 residues. The CDR3 DNA reads TGCAGCGCCGGAGGGGCGGGGGCCTCTGGAAACACCATATATTTT. It yields the protein CSAGGAGASGNTIYF.